Below, 26 T cell receptor beta chains from the same sample are listed, as sequenced in a study of blood T cells in healthy people across ages. Then a second PCR, running about 6 to 11 cycles, was carried out with a sample-barcoded 5' primer and a J-beta primer mix. TCRdb reprocessed the 5' RACE reads with MiXCR, giving one entry per CDR3 protein. In the table there are some 930,000 distinct CDR3 sequences, almost 30% of which are singletons. The same sample was also studied in work on T cells of mothers and their children.

What was sequenced was blood. Receptor source: a woman in her 40s in good health.

There are many counts of this clonotype. The genes are TRBV28 and TRBJ2-7, with D hard to call. V dropped 6 bases and J dropped 7 bases, with 10 bases sitting between them. From germline, CDR1 is MDHEN and CDR2 SYDVKM. The CDR3 covers 11 residues. DNA for the CDR3: TGTGCCAGCAGATCCACGCGGGAGCAGTACTTC. It translates to CASRSTREQYF.

This clonotype was counted ten times or more. This chain links TRBV28 with TRBJ2-5, with D uncertain. The V gene's germline CDR1 is MDHEN and CDR2 SYDVKM. Trimming cost V 6 bases and J 0 bases, with 11 bases left between them. The CDR3 covers 14 residues. The CDR3, as DNA: TGTGCCAGCAGATCCCCAACTTACCAAGAGACCCAGTACTTC. Protein: CASRSPTYQETQYF.

This chain connects TRBV27 to TRBJ1-2; D is ambiguous. The V end lost 2 bases, the J end lost 4 bases, and 8 bases lay between the germline ends. The CDR3 covers 13 residues. Germline values: CDR1 MNHEY, CDR2 SMNVEV (reference sequence). CDR3 sequence: CASSLNGPYGYTF. CDR3 nucleotides: TGTGCCAGCAGTTTAAACGGACCCTATGGCTACACCTTC.

This chain joins TRBV2 and TRBJ1-1, with a possible D match to TRBD1 (6 bases). This CDR3 region has 14 residues. Germline V gene sequence: CDR1 SNHLY, CDR2 FYNNEI. Trimming took off 6 bases at V and 3 bases at J, with 14 bases between the two ends. CDR3 protein: CASRATGYDTEAFF. CDR3 sequence (DNA): TGTGCCAGCAGGGCGACAGGTTACGACACTGAAGCTTTCTTT.

About this clonotype: Relative to the germline gene, one junction end is altered; a read error may explain this. This chain uses TRBV7-9 with TRBJ1-4; the D gene is possibly TRBD1 (6 bases). The CDR3 contains 14 residues. Germline CDR1 and CDR2: SEHNR and FQNEAQ (reference sequence). CDR3 DNA sequence: TGTGCCAGCAGCACCTATCGGGGGGCTGAAAAACGGTTTTTT. Translated, it gives CASSTYRGAEKRFF.

This clonotype occurred many times. The CDR3 DNA follows: TGCGCCAGCAGGTCCGGGGCCGCGAGCTCCTACGAGCAGTACTTC. Protein sequence: CASRSGAASSYEQYF. The chain has TRBV5-1 and TRBJ2-7; D is perhaps TRBD1 or TRBD2 (5 bases each). The germline gives CDR1 SGHRS, CDR2 YFSETQ. Trimming took off 5 bases at V and 0 bases at J, with 15 bases between the two ends. The CDR3 contains 15 residues.

This clonotype was recorded at least ten times. The chain is built from TRBV4-1 and TRBJ2-7; TRBD1 matches at 11 bases. The V and J ends lost 1 base and 4 bases, in that order; junction bases with no gene match: 3. This CDR3 is 15 amino acids long. Per germline, CDR1 MGHRA and CDR2 YSYEKL. The CDR3 here is CASSQGDRGGYEQYF. CDR3 sequence (DNA): TGCGCCAGCAGCCAAGGGGACAGGGGGGGTTACGAGCAGTACTTC.

This chain connects TRBV3-1 to TRBJ1-1; unclear D gene. The CDR3 runs to 15 residues. Germline V gives CDR1 LGHDT, CDR2 YNNKEL (reference sequence). V lost 0 bases and J 3 bases, leaving 11 bases between the germline ends. CDR3 in amino acids: CASSQDPRRDTEAFF. CDR3 nucleotides: TGTGCCAGCAGCCAAGATCCACGGCGGGACACTGAAGCTTTCTTT.

J is TRBJ2-7 and V is TRBV28; 10 bases are a match to TRBD1. The V gene end was trimmed by 7 bases and the J gene end by 3 bases; junction bases not matched to a gene: 18. Germline V gives CDR1 MDHEN, CDR2 SYDVKM. The CDR3 is made up of 18 amino acids. The CDR3, as DNA: TGTGCCAGCACCCACCTGGGACAGGGGTCCCCGATTGACTACGAGCAGTACTTC. Translating it yields CASTHLGQGSPIDYEQYF.

With regard to this clonotype: This may be a read error, as it is one base from a much larger clone. CDR3 bases: TGTGCCAGCAGGGAAGGTTTCACAGATACGCAGTATTTT. Its protein product is CASREGFTDTQYF. V gene TRBV6-1 combines with J gene TRBJ2-3; D ambiguous. The germline V gene encodes CDR1 MNHNS and CDR2 SASEGT. CDR3 length equals 13 residues.

This clonotype has ten or more counts. The J gene is TRBJ2-5, the V gene TRBV4-1; D possibly corresponds to TRBD2 (7 bases). Trimming shortened V by 0 bases and J by 6 bases, and 14 bases separated the two germline ends. Looked up from germline, CDR1 is MGHRA and CDR2 is YSYEKL. CDR3 length: 15 amino acids. This CDR3 is CASSQDGAGAKTQYF. The CDR3 bases are TGCGCCAGCAGCCAAGATGGGGCGGGGGCGAAGACCCAGTACTTC.

Turning to this clonotype: A much larger clone is a single base away; this may be a read error. This chain joins TRBV5-1 and TRBJ2-1; 7 bases align to TRBD2. The CDR3 has 16 amino acids. The trim removed 0 bases at V and 12 bases at J, leaving 15 bases unmatched. Per the germline V gene, CDR1 is SGHRS and CDR2 is YFSETQ. The CDR3 region is CASSLAGTNPLDGQFF. CDR3 DNA sequence: TGCGCCAGCAGCTTGGCCGGGACTAACCCTTTGGATGGGCAGTTCTTC.

This clonotype was detected only once. The chain couples TRBV5-5 to TRBJ1-2; 8 bases are shared with TRBD1. Germline assignment: CDR1 SGHKS and CDR2 YYEKEE (reference sequence). CDR3 length: 13 residues. As DNA, the CDR3 is TGTGTCACCAAAACAGGGGGTTCGAATGACTACACCTTC. It is translated as CVTKTGGSNDYTF.

The V call is TRBV7-9, the J call TRBJ2-7, with a tentative D call TRBD2 (6 bases). Deletions cut 5 bases from V and 4 bases from J, with 12 bases between. The CDR3 has 13 amino acids. Germline CDR1 and CDR2: SEHNR and FQNEAQ (reference sequence). The CDR3 coding sequence is TGTGCCAGCAGCAACTCTGGGAGGTACGAGCAGTACTTC. Its translation: CASSNSGRYEQYF.

As regards this clonotype: A read error may produce the germline difference seen at one junction end. This CDR3 reads CANSPGLAQATEAFF. CDR3 nucleotides: TGTGCCAACTCACCGGGACTCGCCCAGGCCACTGAAGCTTTCTTT. The genes are TRBV18 and TRBJ1-1; D is possibly TRBD1 (5 bases). In germline, CDR1 is KGHSH, CDR2 LQKENI. The CDR3 is 15 amino acids.

In regard to this clonotype: This may stem from a read error, because a much larger clone lies one nucleotide away. The rearrangement joins TRBV7-2 to TRBJ2-1, with 7 nucleotides matching TRBD1. There are 15 residues in the CDR3. V shed 7 bases and J 10 bases; nucleotides not matched to a gene: 16. Germline CDR1 reads SGHTA; CDR2 reads FQGNSA. CDR3 DNA: TGTGCCAGCACCAAATCCGGGACAGCAACCTACGAGCAGTTCTTC. It yields the protein CASTKSGTATYEQFF.

The rearrangement joins TRBV20-1 to TRBJ2-3, with 8 nucleotides matching TRBD2. The ends lost 0 bases at V and 6 bases at J; junction bases unmatched: 11. The CDR3 sequence is 16 residues long. The germline V gene encodes CDR1 DFQATT and CDR2 SNEGSKA (reference sequence). This CDR3 is CSARDFVAGRSDTQYF. In nucleotides, the CDR3 is TGCAGTGCTAGAGATTTCGTAGCGGGGCGGTCGGATACGCAGTATTTT.

This clonotype occurred many times. The CDR3 spells CASSYRDSSYNEQFF. In DNA form, the CDR3 reads TGTGCCAGCAGCTACCGGGACAGCTCCTACAATGAGCAGTTCTTC. V is TRBV9 and J is TRBJ2-1, with TRBD1 matching 7 bases. Trimming removed 4 bases from V and 0 bases from J; junction bases left unmatched: 4. The CDR3 loop spans 15 amino acids. The germline V gene encodes CDR1 SGDLS and CDR2 YYNGEE.

This clonotype was seen repeatedly, ten times or more. The rearrangement joins TRBV6-1 to TRBJ1-5; 9 bases match TRBD1. The J segment lost 4 bases and the V segment lost 1 base, leaving 5 bases of the junction unmatched. Germline V gene sequence: CDR1 MNHNS, CDR2 SASEGT. The CDR3 extends over 16 amino acids. CDR3 sequence: CASSEGTGGRNQPQHF. CDR3 bases: TGTGCCAGCAGTGAAGGCACAGGGGGCCGGAATCAGCCCCAGCATTTT.

The count of this clonotype is one. The rearrangement links TRBV12-3 or TRBV12-4 to TRBJ1-3; a possible D gene is TRBD1 (6 bases). V lost 8 bases and J lost 0, with 32 bases in between. The CDR3 covers 21 residues. Here the CDR3 DNA reads TGTGCCAGCGAAGGCTTGTTAAGGACTGGAGGAGAGGGGGGCTCTGGAAACACCATATATTTT. Translated, it gives CASEGLLRTGGEGGSGNTIYF.

Regarding this clonotype: Being one base from a much bigger clone, this may be a read error. The chain employs TRBV5-1 and TRBJ1-2, with D hard to call. The germline gives CDR1 SGHRS, CDR2 YFSETQ. The CDR3 is made up of 12 amino acids. Here the CDR3 DNA reads TGCGCCAACAGCTTGGATGGGAATGGCTACACCTTC. Protein: CANSLDGNGYTF.

V and J are TRBV5-1 and TRBJ2-3; possibly TRBD1 for D (6 bases). The CDR3 extends over 15 amino acids. From germline, CDR1 is SGHRS and CDR2 YFSETQ. Trimming pared 3 bases from V and 0 bases from J, leaving 11 bases between. Here the CDR3 DNA reads TGCGCCAGCAGCTCGGGACAAATAAGCACAGATACGCAGTATTTT. Amino acids: CASSSGQISTDTQYF.

This clonotype was detected ten times or more. V usage is TRBV10-3 and J usage is TRBJ2-7, with 11 bases identical to TRBD2. The germline gives CDR1 ENHRY, CDR2 SYGVKD. The CDR3 is 18 amino acids. The V and J ends lost 0 bases and 0 bases, in that order; junction bases with no gene match: 7. CDR3 in DNA: TGTGCCATCAGTGAGTCTGGGGGACTAGCGGCGAGCTCCTACGAGCAGTACTTC. It encodes CAISESGGLAASSYEQYF.

DNA for the CDR3: TGTGCCAGCAGGATCGCGGGAAGAAGCACAGATACGCAGTATTTT. Translating it yields CASRIAGRSTDTQYF. V gene TRBV28 combines with J gene TRBJ2-3; TRBD2 is a possible D gene (6 bases). The CDR3 length is 15 residues. From germline, CDR1 is MDHEN and CDR2 SYDVKM. The V end was cut by 6 bases, the J end by 0 bases, with 13 bases between.

The genes are TRBV2 and TRBJ1-1, with D tentatively TRBD1 (5 bases). Germline CDR1 and CDR2: SNHLY and FYNNEI. This CDR3 spans 12 amino acids. V was pared by 10 bases and J by 0 bases, with 9 bases between. The CDR3, as DNA: TGTGCCACTGGGACGGTGAACACTGAAGCTTTCTTT. Its protein product is CATGTVNTEAFF.

This clonotype showed up many times. The chain has TRBV20-1 and TRBJ1-2, with a weak D call TRBD1 (6 bases). The germline V gene encodes CDR1 DFQATT and CDR2 SNEGSKA (reference sequence). The germline V and J ends were trimmed by 3 bases and 8 bases, with 19 bases remaining between them. The CDR3 consists of 14 residues. The CDR3: CSASTGLGLGGYTF. The CDR3 DNA sequence: TGCAGTGCTAGCACAGGGTTGGGTTTGGGAGGCTACACCTTC.